The sequence of this TCR beta chain was determined in a study of blood T cell repertoires in COVID-19. As for the study in general: From the United States, Italy and Spain came samples of acute and convalescent COVID-19. The cDNA or gDNA used as material had been derived from T cells, B-cell-depleted T cells, or PBMCs.

The V end was cut by 0 bases, the J end by 10 bases, with 15 bases between. This CDR3 comprises 13 residues. Germline V gene lookup returns CDR1 GTSNPN and CDR2 SVGIG (reference sequence). In its sample, this clone was seen once. As handled by the study authors: Estimated nucleated cell counts came from reference gene primer amplification. The assay was immunoSEQ multiplex PCR, and TCRdb's table has in-frame clones only and misses some. D and trimming come from the DNA, and the V and J calls and clone size come from that table. The table records around 200,000 clones, around nine tenths of them present only once.

Sequencing was performed on peripheral blood. This TCR was recovered from a man in his forties with acute or convalescent COVID-19. The V and J genes are TRBV30 and TRBJ1-1; no clear D gene. CDR3 nucleotide sequence: TGTGCCTGGAGTGTACGGGATGGTACACCAGCTTTCTTT. It yields the protein CAWSVRDGTPAFF.